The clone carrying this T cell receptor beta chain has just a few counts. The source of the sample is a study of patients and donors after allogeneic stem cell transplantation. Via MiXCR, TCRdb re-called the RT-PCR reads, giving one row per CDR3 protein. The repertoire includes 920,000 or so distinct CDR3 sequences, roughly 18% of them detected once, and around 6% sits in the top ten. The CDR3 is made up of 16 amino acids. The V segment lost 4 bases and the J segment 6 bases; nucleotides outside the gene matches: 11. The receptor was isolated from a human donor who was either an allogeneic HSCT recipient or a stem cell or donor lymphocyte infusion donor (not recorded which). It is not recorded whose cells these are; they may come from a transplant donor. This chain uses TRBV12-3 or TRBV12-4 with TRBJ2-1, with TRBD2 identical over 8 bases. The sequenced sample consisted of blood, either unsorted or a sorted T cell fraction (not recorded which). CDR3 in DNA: TGTGCCAGCAGTTACGGAGCGGGGGAGCGGTTCAATGAGCAGTTCTTC. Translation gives CASSYGAGERFNEQFF.